The following is a T cell receptor beta chain sequence with its context. Its specific antigen is unknown. Base qualities are not at hand, and no much larger clone is one base apart. In the prospective study, participants were roughly 18 to 89 years old, resided in under 30 geographic areas of the United States, and were enrolled through a virtual design. In the prospective study, participants were assigned to cohorts based on the clinical history participants reported in a screening survey and a study questionnaire. In the prospective study, whole blood, serum and a nasopharyngeal or oropharyngeal swab were collected from each participant by mobile phlebotomists. Additional blood draws and questionnaires over an approximately two-month period could optionally be provided by prospective study participants. Before DNA extraction, blood samples from the prospective study were shipped at room temperature or frozen.

This record belongs to a study of blood T cell repertoires in COVID-19 (TCRdb year 2020). Context from the whole study: Samples from collaborators originated in the United States, Italy and Spain and spanned both the acute and convalescent phases of COVID-19. Nearly every sample came with metadata listing a de-identified subject ID, COVID-19 status, age in years and sex. The material from the prospective study consisted of cDNA or gDNA derived from T cells, B-cell-depleted T cells, or PBMCs. Samples were obtained from the ongoing ImmuneRACE study (first 160 participants) and from 1,254 subjects provided by 6 global collaborators. A freely available public database, intended as a resource for researchers studying the immune response to SARS-CoV-2, is where the repertoires were released. Where available, HLA class I and class II types were obtained from metadata supplied by the sample provider rather than from assay-based typing. The dataset comprised deeply sampled blood TCRbeta repertoires from subjects exposed to, actively infected with, or recovered from COVID-19.

The immunoSEQ Assay, a bias-controlled multiplex PCR, was used to amplify TCRbeta CDR3 regions from genomic DNA. Regarding the original processing steps: Nucleated cell counts per sample were estimated from amplification of reference gene primers within the assay. To quantify the absolute abundance of each unique TCRbeta CDR3 rearrangement, sequence reads were collapsed and filtered. Productive Simpson clonality was computed per sample as the square root of Simpson's diversity index over productive rearrangements. TCRdb took over this immuneACCESS table, retaining in-frame rearrangements with V and J assigned. Such tables are incomplete; in checked studies, under half of the missing clones stem from an unresolved V gene, and the remainder is unexplained. V, J and clone size reflect that table, while D and trimming were determined from the DNA. The sample data list a few hundred thousand clones, and 70% to 90% of these were observed just once. The ten biggest clones cover around 7.4% of the sample.

Study-level results and caveats: How much clinical and demographic metadata was included differed by source and by participant, and the metadata was provided uncurated.

Sequenced: PBMCs or T cells enriched from blood (not recorded which). This clonotype was obtained from a woman in her forties with acute COVID-19.

The CDR3 amino acid sequence is: CSASGGSTEAFF. The DNA sequence follows: TGCAGCGCGTCAGGGGGGAGCACTGAAGCTTTCTTT. The V and J segments used are TRBV29-1 and TRBJ1-1, and TRBD1 matches 7 of the central bases. From the cysteine through the phenylalanine, the CDR3 covers 12 amino acids. CDR3 DNA only is kept here, 36 bases in frame from base 1. Trimming removed 7 bases from V and 4 bases from J; the gene matches leave 6 bases unexplained. In the germline V gene, CDR1 corresponds to SQVTM and CDR2 to ANQGSEA.